A selection of T cell receptor beta chains follows, all from one sample in a study of T-cell memory formation after mild COVID-19. TCRdb reprocessed the 5' RACE reads via MiXCR and lists one record per CDR3 protein. The profile covers more than 250,000 distinct CDR3 sequences, with 16% appearing a single time and 22% taken by the ten largest. The sequenced sample was PBMCs or a T cell subset sorted from them (not recorded which). These receptors came from a man aged 18-30 years who had mild COVID-19 (a few samples of this study predate the infection). Cell type and time point are not known. CDR3s include the opening cysteine and the closing phenylalanine or tryptophan. D genes are given only for firm matches. Size is omitted from some rows. Given values are once, few, many or a class for expanded clones.

>NA|NA|TRBV2|TRBJ2-7
TGTGCCAGCAGTGTGCAACTCAGGGCCGAGCAGTACTTC
CASSVQLRAEQYF
>NA|few|TRBV6-5|TRBJ2-7
TGTGCCAGCAGTTATGGAAGGCACGCCTACGAGCAGTACTTC
CASSYGRHAYEQYF
>TRBD2|NA|TRBV7-9|TRBJ2-2
TGTGCCAGCAGCTCGCGGACTAGCGGTCTCGCCACCGGGGAGCTGTTTTTT
CASSSRTSGLATGELFF
>NA|NA|TRBV19|TRBJ1-1
TGTGCCAGTAGTAACCATGAGCTCACTGAAGCTTTCTTT
CASSNHELTEAFF
>NA|many|TRBV7-2|TRBJ1-2
TGTGCCAGCAGCTTAGGATTGCAGGGTACGGCTGGCTACACCTTC
CASSLGLQGTAGYTF
>NA|many|TRBV12-3/TRBV12-4|TRBJ2-1
TGTGCCAGCAGGCGGGTTGACAATGAGCAGTTCTTC
CASRRVDNEQFF
>NA|few|TRBV20-1|TRBJ2-3
TGCAGTGCTAGCCGCCAGGGAGGCACAGATACGCAGTATTTT
CSASRQGGTDTQYF
>NA|few|TRBV5-1|TRBJ1-6
TGCGCCAGCAGATTCGGGGCCCCGGTTTCGGGTTCACCCCTCCACTTT
CASRFGAPVSGSPLHF
>NA|NA|TRBV12-3/TRBV12-4|TRBJ1-4
TGTGCCAGCAGTGCCCAGGTTGGAGAAAAACTGTTTTTT
CASSAQVGEKLFF
>NA|few|TRBV2|TRBJ2-1
TGTGCCAGCAGTCCTCAGGTGGGGGGAAGCTCCTACAATGAGCAGTTCTTC
CASSPQVGGSSYNEQFF
>NA|once|TRBV9|TRBJ2-3
TGTGCCAGCAGCGTGGGGGGAGCAGATACGCAGTATTTT
CASSVGGADTQYF
>NA|few|TRBV25-1|TRBJ1-6
TGTGCCAGCAGTGCGCTGGGGTACGGTAATTCACCCCTCCACTTT
CASSALGYGNSPLHF
>NA|few|TRBV6-2/TRBV6-3|TRBJ2-3
TGTGCCAGCAAAGTCGTGAGTAACACAGATACGCAGTATTTT
CASKVVSNTDTQYF
>TRBD2|few|TRBV29-1|TRBJ2-3
TGCAGCGTTGATGACGGGGGGGAAACAGATACGCAGTATTTT
CSVDDGGETDTQYF
>NA|few|TRBV20-1|TRBJ2-1
TGCAGTGCTAGGTTGGCGGGGGCCGGGAATGAGCAGTTCTTC
CSARLAGAGNEQFF
>NA|few|TRBV6-1|TRBJ1-4
TGTGCCAGCAGTGAATTCGGGGAAAAACTGTTTTTT
CASSEFGEKLFF
>NA|NA|TRBV7-2|TRBJ1-4
TGTGCCAGCAGCTTGTTGGGGGGGACTAATGAAAAACTGTTTTTT
CASSLLGGTNEKLFF